These 22 T cell receptor beta chains were all obtained from the same sample, sequenced in a study of cytomegalovirus exposure and HLA in healthy donors. With 60 Vbeta and 13 Jbeta primers, the PCR was carried out. Profiled with immunoSEQ multiplex PCR; TCRdb holds only in-frame clones, not every one. The sample carries fewer than 120,000 clones, 86% recorded once. The sequencing input was PBMCs. Receptors were obtained from a man aged 35-49 years in good health and CMV-seronegative.

Only a few counts were recorded for this clone. The gene calls are TRBV7-7 and TRBJ2-3, with unresolved D. V lost 5 bases, J lost 5 bases, and 11 bases lay in between. This CDR3 has 13 amino acids. Germline V gene data show CDR1 as SSHAT and CDR2 as FNYEAQ (reference sequence). Here the CDR3 reads CASSGGHLDTQYF. As DNA, the CDR3 is TGTGCCAGCAGCGGCGGCCACTTAGATACGCAGTATTTT.

The chain uses TRBV5-1 and TRBJ2-1, with 9 bases fitting TRBD2. CDR1 is SGHRS, CDR2 YFSETQ, per germline. With 4 bases clipped from V and 8 bases from J, the junction kept 1 base outside the gene matches. This CDR3 is built from 12 residues. The CDR3 region has the DNA TGCGCCAGCAGCAGACTAGCGGATGAGCAGTTCTTC. Translation gives CASSRLADEQFF. Using reference TRBV5-1 and TRBJ2-1 for the parts outside the CDR3, the full variable domain is KAGVTQTPRYLIKTRGQQVTLSCSPISGHRSVSWYQQTPGQGLQFLFEYFSETQRNKGNFPGRFSGRQFSNSRSEMNVSTLELGDSALYLCASSRLADEQFFGPGTRLTVL.

To note about this clone: Other DNA sequences of this sample code for an identical CDR3. The chain carries TRBV7-3 and TRBJ1-1; 8 bases match TRBD1. Germline V lookup: CDR1 SGHTA, CDR2 FQGTGA. The CDR3 extends over 13 amino acids. With 6 bases clipped from V and 5 bases from J, the junction kept 5 bases outside the gene matches. The CDR3 bases are TGTGCCAGCAGTCTAAGACAGGGGACTGAAGCTTTCTTT. Encoded protein: CASSLRQGTEAFF.

The chain has TRBV28 and TRBJ1-2; no firm D call. This CDR3 has 13 amino acids. V was cut by 4 bases and J by 0 bases, with 6 bases left in between. Germline CDR1 and CDR2: MDHEN and SYDVKM. CDR3 sequence reads: CASSSTANYGYTF. The CDR3 DNA reads as TGTGCCAGCAGTTCTACAGCTAACTATGGCTACACCTTC.

The genes are TRBV28 and TRBJ2-1, with unresolved D. This CDR3 is built from 17 residues. Per germline, CDR1 MDHEN and CDR2 SYDVKM. V lost 10 bases and J 3 bases, leaving 25 bases between the germline ends. The CDR3 loop is CATQLYHTQRNYNEQFF. CDR3 DNA: TGTGCCACGCAACTCTATCACACACAGAGAAACTACAATGAGCAGTTCTTC.

The V gene is TRBV5-1, the J gene TRBJ2-5; no reliable D call. Germline V gene data show CDR1 as SGHRS and CDR2 as YFSETQ. This CDR3 is built from 13 residues. V was trimmed by 1 base and J by 1 base, leaving 5 bases between them. The CDR3 protein is CASSLLPQETQYF. The DNA of the CDR3 is TGCGCCAGCAGCTTGCTTCCCCAAGAGACCCAGTACTTC.

The chain carries TRBV4-1 and TRBJ1-1; D is perhaps TRBD1 (6 bases). CDR3 length equals 15 residues. Germline V CDR1 and CDR2: MGHRA, YSYEKL. V was pared by 8 bases and J by 4 bases, with 20 bases between. The CDR3 spells CASHPGAPFGTEAFF. The CDR3 nucleotides read TGCGCCAGCCACCCAGGGGCCCCGTTCGGCACTGAAGCTTTCTTT.

The chain uses TRBV19 and TRBJ2-3; 7 bases are a match to TRBD2. Trimming removed 10 bases from V and 3 bases from J; junction bases left unmatched: 10. This CDR3 spans 14 amino acids. Germline CDR1 reads LNHDA; CDR2 reads SQIVND (reference sequence). The CDR3 protein is CATRGERETDTQYF. The CDR3 DNA is TGTGCCACCCGGGGGGAGAGGGAGACAGATACGCAGTATTTT.

The J gene is TRBJ2-3, the V gene TRBV5-1; 10 bases fit TRBD2. The V gene end was trimmed by 2 bases and the J gene end by 4 bases; junction bases not matched to a gene: 7. The CDR3 is 16 residues long. Germline V gene sequence: CDR1 SGHRS, CDR2 YFSETQ. DNA for the CDR3: TGCGCCAGCAGCTTTGATAGCGGGGGGCCCGCAGATACGCAGTATTTT. Translated, it gives CASSFDSGGPADTQYF.

The CDR3 loop reads CASSLLASGTGELFF. The CDR3 coding sequence is TGCGCCAGCAGCTTGCTGGCCAGTGGCACCGGGGAGCTGTTTTTT. This chain uses TRBV5-1 with TRBJ2-2; D not resolved. CDR3 size: 15 residues. With 1 base removed from V and 4 bases from J, the gap between germline ends came to 11 bases. Germline V gene sequence: CDR1 SGHRS, CDR2 YFSETQ.

V usage is TRBV9 and J usage is TRBJ1-5; 7 bases line up with TRBD1. CDR1 is SGDLS, CDR2 YYNGEE, per germline. CDR3 length: 13 residues. Germline trimming cut 3 bases from V and 7 bases from J; bases unmatched to any gene: 4. The DNA for the CDR3 is TGTGCCAGCAGCGCCGGGACAGACCAGCCCCAGCATTTT. Protein: CASSAGTDQPQHF.

The genes are TRBV6-1 and TRBJ1-6, with 8 bases matching TRBD1. CDR3 length: 14 residues. With V trimmed by 3 bases and J by 11 bases, 6 bases remained unmatched. Germline V CDR1 and CDR2: MNHNS, SASEGT. CDR3 nucleotide sequence: TGTGCCAGCAGTGAGAGACAGGGGAATCCACCCCTCCACTTT. This sequence encodes CASSERQGNPPLHF.

The chain recombines TRBV6-5 with TRBJ2-7; 7 bases align to TRBD1. From germline, CDR1 is MNHEY and CDR2 SVGAGI. V lost 5 bases and J lost 2; bases outside the gene matches: 9. The CDR3 is 15 residues long. The CDR3 here is CASSIQGVATYEQYF. CDR3 DNA: TGTGCCAGCAGTATTCAGGGGGTCGCTACCTACGAGCAGTACTTC.

This chain joins TRBV19 and TRBJ2-1; TRBD1 matches 8 bases. The J segment lost 1 base and the V segment lost 10 bases, leaving 6 bases of the junction unmatched. Germline CDR1 reads LNHDA; CDR2 reads SQIVND (reference sequence). The CDR3 extends over 14 amino acids. CDR3 loop: CAIRTGPSYNEQFF. As DNA, the CDR3 is TGTGCCATTAGGACAGGGCCTTCCTACAATGAGCAGTTCTTC. Together with reference TRBV19 and TRBJ2-1, the CDR3 gives the full variable domain: DGGITQSPKYLFRKEGQNVTLSCEQNLNHDAMYWYRQDPGQGLRLIYYSQIVNDFQKGDIAEGYSVSREKKESFPLTVTSAQKNPTAFYLCAIRTGPSYNEQFFGPGTRLTVL.

The chain recombines TRBV5-4 with TRBJ2-1; 15 positions agree with TRBD2. Unmatched junction bases numbered 8, after V lost 3 bases and J lost 4 bases. Germline V gene lookup returns CDR1 SGHNT and CDR2 YYREEE (reference sequence). The CDR3 contains 18 residues. DNA for the CDR3: TGTGCCAGCAGCTCCGGACTAGCGGGGGGGAAAAAATACAATGAGCAGTTCTTC. Encoded protein: CASSSGLAGGKKYNEQFF.

The J gene is TRBJ1-5, the V gene TRBV29-1; tentatively, D is TRBD1 (6 bases). CDR1 is SQVTM, CDR2 ANQGSEA, per germline. Trimming cost V 8 bases and J 9 bases, with 17 bases left between them. The CDR3 loop spans 12 amino acids. The CDR3 DNA is TGCAGCTTCCGGGACACCGGAGGGCCCCAGCATTTT. Translated: CSFRDTGGPQHF.

V and J are TRBV7-8 and TRBJ1-2, with D hard to call. This CDR3 spans 13 amino acids. The V gene lost 2 bases and the J gene lost 8 bases, with 12 bases spanning the gap. Looked up from germline, CDR1 is SGHVS and CDR2 is FQNEAQ. The CDR3: CASSLSRLRGYTF. The CDR3 DNA sequence: TGTGCCAGCAGCTTATCCCGTCTGAGAGGCTACACCTTC.

CDR3 in amino acids: CASSPAGQETQYF. The CDR3, as DNA: TGTGCCAGCTCGCCAGCGGGCCAAGAGACCCAGTACTTC. The chain links TRBV9 to TRBJ2-5; possibly TRBD2 for D (6 bases). Trimming pared 7 bases from V and 1 base from J, leaving 11 bases between. The germline CDR1 and CDR2 sequences are SGDLS and YYNGEE. This CDR3 contains 13 residues.

This chain uses TRBV29-1 with TRBJ1-2; 10 bases map to TRBD1. This CDR3 contains 14 residues. After removal of 5 bases from V and 8 bases from J, the junction contained 11 bases not matched to a gene. CDR1 and CDR2 (germline): SQVTM, ANQGSEA. The CDR3 DNA sequence: TGCAGCGTTATGGACAGGGGGGTTTATCTAGGCTACACCTTC. As protein: CSVMDRGVYLGYTF.

The rearrangement uses TRBV28 and TRBJ2-7, with 8 bases lining up with TRBD1. Germline V CDR1 and CDR2: MDHEN, SYDVKM. Trimming at V came to 2 bases and at J to 3 bases, leaving 9 bases not matched to a gene. This CDR3 contains 16 residues. CDR3 in amino acids: CASSLATGTGHYEQYF. CDR3 DNA sequence: TGTGCCAGCAGTTTAGCGACCGGGACAGGTCACTACGAGCAGTACTTC.

The rearrangement uses TRBV4-2 and TRBJ1-6; weak D call: TRBD1 (6 bases). V was pared by 5 bases and J by 7 bases, with 18 bases between. The length of the CDR3 is 16 residues. The V gene's germline CDR1 is LGHNA and CDR2 YNFKEQ. Here the CDR3 DNA reads TGTGCCAGCAGCGCTGAGGACAGAACGATCAATTCACCCCTCCACTTT. It yields the protein CASSAEDRTINSPLHF.

The V gene is TRBV6-4, the J gene TRBJ2-2; 7 bases agree with TRBD1. V gave up 4 bases and J gave up 0 bases; unmatched junction bases: 8. Germline V gene sequence: CDR1 MRHNA, CDR2 SNTAGT. The CDR3 loop spans 17 amino acids. The CDR3 DNA sequence: TGTGCCAGCAGTGTTAACAGAGGGACAGCGAACACCGGGGAGCTGTTTTTT. It is translated as CASSVNRGTANTGELFF.